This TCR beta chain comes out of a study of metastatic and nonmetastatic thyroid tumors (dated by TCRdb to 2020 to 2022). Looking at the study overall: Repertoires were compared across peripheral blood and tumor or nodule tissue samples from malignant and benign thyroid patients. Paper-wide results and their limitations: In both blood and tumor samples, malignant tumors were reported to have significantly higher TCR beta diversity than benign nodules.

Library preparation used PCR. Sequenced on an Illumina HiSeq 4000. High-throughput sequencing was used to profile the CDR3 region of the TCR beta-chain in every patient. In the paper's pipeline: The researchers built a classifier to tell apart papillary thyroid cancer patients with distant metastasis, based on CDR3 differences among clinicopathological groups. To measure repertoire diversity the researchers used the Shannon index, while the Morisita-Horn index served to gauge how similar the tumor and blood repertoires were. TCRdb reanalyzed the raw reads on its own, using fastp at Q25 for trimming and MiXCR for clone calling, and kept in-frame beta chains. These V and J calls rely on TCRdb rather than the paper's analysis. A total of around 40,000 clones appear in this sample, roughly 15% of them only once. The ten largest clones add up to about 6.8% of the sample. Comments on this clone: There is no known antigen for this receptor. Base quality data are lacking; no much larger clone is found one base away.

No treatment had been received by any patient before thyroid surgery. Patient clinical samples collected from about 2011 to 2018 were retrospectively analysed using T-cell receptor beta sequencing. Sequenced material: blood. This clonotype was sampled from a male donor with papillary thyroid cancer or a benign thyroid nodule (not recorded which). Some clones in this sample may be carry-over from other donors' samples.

The CDR3 corresponds to CASIPLGLRPGDTQYF. In nucleotide form, the sequence is TGTGCCAGCATCCCACTCGGACTAAGGCCTGGAGATACGCAGTATTTT. The chain is encoded by TRBV6-1 joined to TRBJ2-3; the D gene is perhaps TRBD2, from 6 matching bases. The V end loses 7 bases and the J end loses 5 bases, and a stretch of 22 bases separates them. Including the terminal cysteine and phenylalanine, the CDR3 comprises 16 residues. The CDR3 DNA has 48 bases and is translated from base 1. CDR1 and CDR2 are drawn from the germline V gene: MNHNS, SASEGT.